The entry that follows covers one TCR beta chain sequence. Its antigen target is currently unknown. The input lacks base qualities; no much larger clone sits a single base away. The time point label, as the study defines it: pre-sensitization, week 0. The treatment or condition label here, explained by the study, means: therapeutic diphenylcyclopropenone sensitization with weekly scalp DPC. At each patch-test visit, blood was drawn before the patch test was applied. Patients were eligible if aged 18 to 70, diagnosed with alopecia and judged suitable for DPC therapy, and pregnant patients were excluded. Unfractionated whole blood was collected in Tempus Blood RNA tubes, and total RNA was extracted from that blood. Library prep was done by RACE. Instrument on record: NextSeq 500. During library preparation, unique molecular identifiers were attached to individual cDNA molecules so that TCRs could be counted in a quantitative, reproducible way. Each blood RNA sample was used to sequence both TCR alpha and TCR beta chains. Per the original workflow: The median number of TCRs per sample was some 100,000, ranging from roughly 20,000 to 700,000. The Decombinator software suite was used to annotate V, J and CDR3 in the TCR reads. Every sample was subsampled to the same number of TCRs (28,000) for the PS versus PT1 abundance plots. TCRs were defined as expanded if absent before sensitization and observed at least eight times at the 2-week time point. TCRdb itself trimmed the public reads at Q25 with fastp, ran MiXCR and retained productive beta chains. Rows merge per CDR3 protein into single entries with the most common DNA and genes. TCRdb's processing, not the study's, gives the V and J calls here. The sample yields around 92,000 distinct CDR3 sequences; approximately 10% were counted once. The ten top clones hold about 3.1% of the sample.

This specimen belongs to a study of human T cells and chemical hapten exposure listed by TCRdb under 2021. Notes on the research overall: For sensitization, 2% DPC in acetone was applied to a 2 cm by 2 cm area of upper inner arm skin. This study followed changes in the peripheral blood TCR repertoire in vivo during primary and secondary sensitization of alopecia patients to the hapten diphenylcyclopropenone (DPC). Blood for TCR sequencing was provided by twenty-nine alopecia patients at one to four time points (pre-sensitization, 2, 6 and 24 weeks). Throughout the roughly 25-week study period, patients were also given weekly therapeutic DPC doses on the scalp. Blood samples were taken from patients before sensitization (week 0) and then at 2, 6 and about 24 weeks after DPC sensitization. Patch testing was done on the upper back using Finn chambers containing 0.01% DPC, and results were scored after 6 days according to International Contact Dermatitis Research Group standards. Libraries were pooled for sequencing, and per-sample TCR yields varied mainly because of small differences in library volumes within the pool. Most of the patients in the cohort were female, and the cohort covered alopecia areata with under or over 50% scalp involvement, alopecia totalis and alopecia universalis. What the study reported, not specific to this receptor: Repeated subsampling changed both the strength of the expansion versus patch-test correlation and the threshold at which the correlation became significant. All patients had alopecia, a presumed autoimmune disease, so their immune response might differ from that of healthy individuals. Significantly more large CDR3 similarity clusters were formed by expanded TCRs than by pre-sensitization or healthy control sets, consistent with antigen-driven responses. The number of TCRs above 1 in 1000 frequency did not change with DPC sensitization; there was no evidence of global repertoire structure alterations. Patch test score was positively correlated with the number of PT1 expanded TCRs, with significance at thresholds 8, 16 and 32 but not at 4.

The cysteine opens and the phenylalanine closes a CDR3 of 16 amino acids. Here the CDR3 DNA is all that survives: 48 bases in frame from base 1. The CDR1 and CDR2 encoded by the germline V gene are MNHEY and SVGAGI. The germline ends are 20 bases apart after V is trimmed by 0 bases and J by 9 bases. The sample consisted of whole blood, taken in connection with sensitization to the hapten diphenylcyclopropenone (DPC). Rearrangement joined TRBV6-5 to TRBJ1-2; no D segment can be confidently identified. This sequence was found in a woman in her sixties or seventies with alopecia areata. Some clones in this sample may be carry-over from other donors' samples. The CDR3 region: CASSYSRTRALYSYTF. The sequenced DNA: TGTGCCAGCAGTTACTCGAGGACGAGAGCACTTTATAGCTACACCTTC.